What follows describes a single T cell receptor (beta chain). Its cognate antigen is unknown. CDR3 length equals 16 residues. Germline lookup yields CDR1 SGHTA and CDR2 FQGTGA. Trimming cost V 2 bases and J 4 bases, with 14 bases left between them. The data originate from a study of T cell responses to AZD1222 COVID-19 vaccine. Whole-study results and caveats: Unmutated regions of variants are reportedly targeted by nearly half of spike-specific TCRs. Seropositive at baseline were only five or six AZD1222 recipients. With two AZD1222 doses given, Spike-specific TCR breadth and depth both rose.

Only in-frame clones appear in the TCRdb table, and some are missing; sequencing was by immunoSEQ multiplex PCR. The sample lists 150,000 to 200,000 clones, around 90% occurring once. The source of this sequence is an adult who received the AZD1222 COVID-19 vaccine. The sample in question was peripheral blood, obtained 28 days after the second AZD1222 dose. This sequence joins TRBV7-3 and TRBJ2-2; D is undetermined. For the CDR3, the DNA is TGTGCCAGCAGCTTACTTCCCCTCACCCTCACCGGGGAGCTGTTTTTT. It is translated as CASSLLPLTLTGELFF.